This entry lists 3 T cell receptor beta chains sequenced from one sample in a study of CXCR3-negative and CXCR3-positive naive CD8 T cells. Researchers prepared the TRB cDNA libraries using 5' RACE with UMI labels. TCRdb reworked the 5' RACE reads into one entry per CDR3 protein, no DNA. Across 40,000 to 45,000 distinct CDR3 sequences, the top ten clones capture about 2% of the sample. The sequencing sample was made of naive CXCR3- CD8+ T cells from blood. Described subset: CD45RO-CCR7+CD27+CD95- naive CD8+ T cells lacking CXCR3 (TNR3-). These receptors were taken from a human donor in good health. Some clones in this sample may be carry-over from other donors' samples.

The chain carries TRBV27 and TRBJ2-7. CDR1 and CDR2 (germline): MNHEY, SMNVEV (reference sequence). The CDR3 runs 15 residues. The chain's CDR3 is CASSLSYHGSYEQYF.

This rearrangement joins TRBV12-3 or TRBV12-4 to TRBJ2-5; the TRBD1 assignment by TCRdb is unverifiable without DNA. The CDR3 runs to 15 residues. The CDR3 sequence is CASSGSTGREETQYF.

V and J are TRBV21-1 and TRBJ2-7; TCRdb designates TRBD2, a call that cannot be tested without DNA. TRBV21-1 is a listed pseudogene. This CDR3 is 15 amino acids long. The CDR3: CASSKGEDKLYEQYF.